These 8 T cell receptor beta chains were sequenced from one sample in a study of blood T cell repertoires in COVID-19. Only in-frame clones appear in the TCRdb table, and some are missing; sequencing was by immunoSEQ multiplex PCR. The profile shows 240,000 or so clones, about 80% of them singletons. Sequenced input: peripheral blood. All receptors derive from a man aged 30 to 45 who had recovered from COVID-19.

The V and J genes are TRBV5-8 and TRBJ2-3; 16 nucleotides line up with TRBD2. The CDR3 is 18 amino acids. V shed 4 bases, J shed 4 bases, and the junction held 9 bases outside the gene matches. Germline V lookup: CDR1 SGHTS, CDR2 YDEGEE. CDR3 protein: CASSPGGTSGGAADTQYF. As DNA, the CDR3 is TGTGCCAGCAGCCCTGGAGGGACTAGCGGGGGGGCGGCAGATACGCAGTATTTT.

V usage is TRBV19 and J usage is TRBJ2-1, with TRBD2 matching 8 bases. The CDR3 totals 14 residues. CDR1 is LNHDA and CDR2 is SQIVND in the germline V gene (reference sequence). The trim removed 3 bases at V and 5 bases at J, leaving 3 bases unmatched. The CDR3 nucleotides are TGTGCCAGTAGTATGGCAGCGGGGGACAATGAGCAGTTCTTC. Translating it yields CASSMAAGDNEQFF.

The chain uses TRBV7-3 and TRBJ2-2; TRBD2 is a possible D gene (7 bases). The germline V gene has CDR1 SGHTA and CDR2 FQGTGA. Trimming removed 5 bases from V and 6 bases from J, with 22 bases in between. The length of the CDR3 is 17 residues. The CDR3 coding sequence is TGTGCCAGCAGCAATCTCACTAGGGGGGGCCCCGCCGGGGAGCTGTTTTTT. Its protein is CASSNLTRGGPAGELFF.

This clone was detected only a few times. The V gene is TRBV19, the J gene TRBJ1-3; D is unresolved. Germline-derived CDR1 and CDR2 are LNHDA and SQIVND (reference sequence). Trimming shortened V by 6 bases and J by 0 bases, and 15 bases separated the two germline ends. The CDR3 sequence is 16 residues long. This CDR3 is CASRIGGGSSGNTIYF. The CDR3 nucleotides read TGTGCCAGTAGGATTGGAGGTGGAAGCTCTGGAAACACCATATATTTT. Full variable domain (missing parts from reference TRBV19 and TRBJ1-3): DGGITQSPKYLFRKEGQNVTLSCEQNLNHDAMYWYRQDPGQGLRLIYYSQIVNDFQKGDIAEGYSVSREKKESFPLTVTSAQKNPTAFYLCASRIGGGSSGNTIYFGEGSWLTVV.

The rearrangement joins TRBV2 to TRBJ2-1; TRBD2 agrees at 11 bases. Germline-derived CDR1 and CDR2 are SNHLY and FYNNEI. The CDR3 spans 15 residues. The V gene end was trimmed by 4 bases and the J gene end by 6 bases; junction bases not matched to a gene: 5. CDR3 protein: CASSGSGGAINEQFF. The CDR3 DNA reads as TGTGCCAGCAGTGGTAGCGGGGGGGCGATCAATGAGCAGTTCTTC. Variable domain in full (rest from reference TRBV2 and TRBJ2-1): EPEVTQTPSHQVTQMGQEVILRCVPISNHLYFYWYRQILGQKVEFLVSFYNNEISEKSEIFDDQFSVERPDGSNFTLKIRSTKLEDSAMYFCASSGSGGAINEQFFGPGTRLTVL.

The CDR3 region has the DNA TGTGCCAGCAGCATTACAGGGCCTATGGATACGCAGTATTTT. Protein sequence: CASSITGPMDTQYF. The J gene is TRBJ2-3, the V gene TRBV7-9, with D perhaps TRBD1 (6 bases). Germline V CDR1 and CDR2: SEHNR, FQNEAQ (reference sequence). CDR3 size: 14 residues. Deletions cut 5 bases from V and 6 bases from J, with 15 bases between.

The chain carries TRBV7-2 and TRBJ2-2, with D perhaps matching TRBD2 (5 bases). The CDR3 has 12 residues. V was shortened by 6 bases and J by 11 bases, with 13 bases between the two germline ends. Germline V lookup: CDR1 SGHTA, CDR2 FQGNSA. CDR3 in amino acids: CASSLNSGELFF. In nucleotides, the CDR3 is TGTGCCAGCAGTCTAAACAGCGGAGAGCTGTTTTTT.

This chain joins TRBV28 and TRBJ2-3; weak D call: TRBD2 (6 bases). CDR3 length: 12 residues. From germline, CDR1 is MDHEN and CDR2 SYDVKM. V was shortened by 2 bases and J by 12 bases, with 12 bases between the two germline ends. CDR3 sequence reads: CASSLAGLSQYF. In nucleotides, the CDR3 is TGTGCCAGCAGTTTAGCGGGGCTCAGTCAGTATTTT.